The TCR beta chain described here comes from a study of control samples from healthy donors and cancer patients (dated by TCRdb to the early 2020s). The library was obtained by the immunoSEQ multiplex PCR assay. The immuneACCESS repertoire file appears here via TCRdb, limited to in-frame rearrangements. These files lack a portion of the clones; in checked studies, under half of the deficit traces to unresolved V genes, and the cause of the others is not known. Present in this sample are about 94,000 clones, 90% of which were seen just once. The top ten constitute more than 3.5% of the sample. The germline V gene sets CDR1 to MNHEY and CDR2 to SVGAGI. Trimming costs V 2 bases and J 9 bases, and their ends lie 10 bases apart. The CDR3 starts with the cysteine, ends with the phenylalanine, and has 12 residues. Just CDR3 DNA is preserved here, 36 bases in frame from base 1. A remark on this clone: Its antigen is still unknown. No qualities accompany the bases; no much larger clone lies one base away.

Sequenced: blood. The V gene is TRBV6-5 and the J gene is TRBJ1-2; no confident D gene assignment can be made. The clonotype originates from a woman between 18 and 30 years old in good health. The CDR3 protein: CASSYDPMSYTF. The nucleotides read TGTGCCAGCAGTTACGACCCGATGAGCTACACCTTC.